Each of the 18 T cell receptor beta chains below was sequenced from the same sample in a study of T cell changes during pregnancy in multiple sclerosis. Measured with immunoSEQ multiplex PCR; TCRdb has only the in-frame clones, and not every one. This sample has 30,000 to 45,000 clones; roughly 93% occur once, and the top ten carry roughly 0.4%. Sequences were derived from CD4+ T cells from peripheral blood mononuclear cells, sampled in the first trimester of pregnancy. All receptors come from a female donor with multiple sclerosis, enrolled in a pregnancy study.

V and J are TRBV7-9 and TRBJ2-1; 7 positions agree with TRBD2. CDR1 is SEHNR and CDR2 is FQNEAQ in the germline V gene (reference sequence). This CDR3 is built from 16 residues. V was pared by 5 bases and J by 4 bases, with 11 bases of the junction left unmatched. CDR3 in amino acids: CASSHLGASGYNEQFF. CDR3 sequence (DNA): TGTGCCAGCAGCCACCTCGGGGCTAGCGGATACAATGAGCAGTTCTTC.

This rearrangement joins TRBV6-5 to TRBJ1-2; 7 bases are shared with TRBD1. Germline V gene sequence: CDR1 MNHEY, CDR2 SVGAGI. This CDR3 region has 14 residues. V shed 6 bases, J shed 7 bases, and the junction held 11 bases outside the gene matches. Here the CDR3 DNA reads TGTGCCAGCAGAACCCGACAGGGCAACGTTGGCTACACCTTC. Translating gives CASRTRQGNVGYTF.

The chain combines TRBV5-1 with TRBJ1-2; TRBD1 aligns across 9 bases. This CDR3 is built from 16 residues. Germline-derived CDR1 and CDR2 are SGHRS and YFSETQ. J gave up 4 bases and V 0 bases, and 7 bases lay outside the gene matches. CDR3 nucleotides: TGCGCCAGCAGCTTGGGGGGGACAGGGAAATTCTATGGCTACACCTTC. It translates to CASSLGGTGKFYGYTF.

The genes are TRBV15 and TRBJ1-3; 8 bases line up with TRBD1. This CDR3 is built from 14 residues. Trimming took 3 bases from V and 4 from J; bases not matched to a gene: 2. CDR1 and CDR2 from the germline V gene are LNHNV and YYDKDF (reference sequence). CDR3 sequence: CATSRTGDGNTIYF. CDR3 nucleotide sequence: TGTGCCACCAGCAGGACAGGGGACGGAAACACCATATATTTT.

The chain uses TRBV28 and TRBJ1-3; D gene uncertain. Between the trimmed V and J ends, which lost 5 bases and 0 bases, there was a span of 20 bases. Germline assignment: CDR1 MDHEN and CDR2 SYDVKM. CDR3 length: 18 residues. CDR3 coding DNA: TGTGCCAGCAGTCTAGCTCTTAAGGCTCTAAACTCTGGAAACACCATATATTTT. Residues: CASSLALKALNSGNTIYF.

Here the CDR3 reads CASSLRGENYGYTF. As DNA, the CDR3 is TGTGCCAGCAGCTTACGGGGTGAAAACTATGGCTACACCTTC. V and J are TRBV7-9 and TRBJ1-2; D remains ambiguous. Trimming left V 2 bases short and J 2 bases short, with 9 bases between. This CDR3 region has 14 residues. Germline CDR1 and CDR2: SEHNR and FQNEAQ (reference sequence).

The rearrangement uses TRBV10-3 and TRBJ2-2; TRBD2 matches 13 bases. The CDR3 runs 17 residues. The V gene end was trimmed by 6 bases and the J gene end by 1 base; junction bases not matched to a gene: 5. The germline CDR1 and CDR2 sequences are ENHRY and SYGVKD. The DNA for the CDR3 is TGTGCCATCAGAACGGGACTAGCGGGACAGAACACCGGGGAGCTGTTTTTT. Its protein is CAIRTGLAGQNTGELFF.

The chain joins TRBV7-8 to TRBJ1-1, with unresolved D. V was pared by 4 bases and J by 5 bases, with 17 bases between. The CDR3 extends over 15 amino acids. Germline assignment: CDR1 SGHVS and CDR2 FQNEAQ. The CDR3 is CASSSDTSTGTEAFF. The DNA for the CDR3 is TGTGCCAGCAGCTCTGACACCTCAACGGGAACTGAAGCTTTCTTT.

The J gene is TRBJ2-2, the V gene TRBV7-2; 8 bases line up with TRBD2. Germline trimming cut 4 bases from V and 6 bases from J; bases unmatched to any gene: 10. There are 16 residues in the CDR3. Germline values: CDR1 SGHTA, CDR2 FQGNSA. DNA for the CDR3: TGTGCCAGCAGCTCCTACGGGGGGGCCTTGGCCGGGGAGCTGTTTTTT. It is translated as CASSSYGGALAGELFF. Together with reference TRBV7-2 and TRBJ2-2, the CDR3 gives the full variable domain: GAGVSQSPSNKVTEKGKDVELRCDPISGHTALYWYRQSLGQGLEFLIYFQGNSAPDKSGLPSDRFSAERTGGSVSTLTIQRTQQEDSAVYLCASSSYGGALAGELFFGEGSRLTVL.

This clone was seen only once. The rearrangement uses TRBV6-5 and TRBJ2-5; D uncertain. Germline V gene lookup returns CDR1 MNHEY and CDR2 SVGAGI. The CDR3 covers 11 residues. V lost 6 bases, J lost 5 bases, and 7 bases lay in between. The CDR3 here is CASSSPETQYF. The CDR3 DNA reads as TGTGCCAGCAGCTCCCCGGAGACCCAGTACTTC.

CDR3 bases: TGTGCCAGCAGACCCGGGACAGGGTACGAGCAGTACTTC. This gives the protein CASRPGTGYEQYF. The chain uses TRBV6-1 and TRBJ2-7; 9 nucleotides match TRBD1. Germline V lookup: CDR1 MNHNS, CDR2 SASEGT. The CDR3 has 13 residues. Trimming cost V 6 bases and J 4 bases; bases outside gene matches: 4.

The CDR3 sequence is CASSRPSGGPQQFF. CDR3 DNA sequence: TGTGCCAGCAGCCGGCCTAGCGGGGGCCCTCAGCAGTTCTTC. The gene calls are TRBV7-6 and TRBJ2-1; 10 bases are shared with TRBD2. Germline lookup yields CDR1 SGHVS and CDR2 FNYEAQ. With 5 bases clipped from V and 11 bases from J, the junction kept 9 bases outside the gene matches. The CDR3 totals 14 residues. Drawing the rest from reference TRBV7-6 and TRBJ2-1, the complete variable domain is GAGVSQSPRYKVTKRGQDVALRCDPISGHVSLYWYRQALGQGPEFLTYFNYEAQQDKSGLPNDRFSAERPEGSISTLTIQRTEQRDSAMYRCASSRPSGGPQQFFGPGTRLTVL.

The chain employs TRBV5-1 and TRBJ2-3; 12 nucleotides match TRBD2. V shed 0 bases and J 4 bases; nucleotides not matched to a gene: 6. The CDR3 is made up of 17 amino acids. Germline CDR1 reads SGHRS; CDR2 reads YFSETQ. CDR3 sequence: CASSLGASGGAADTQYF. In nucleotides, the CDR3 is TGCGCCAGCAGCTTGGGGGCTAGCGGGGGGGCGGCAGATACGCAGTATTTT.

V and J are TRBV7-2 and TRBJ2-5; D is perhaps TRBD2 (6 bases). Germline lookup yields CDR1 SGHTA and CDR2 FQGNSA. V gave up 6 bases and J gave up 4 bases, with 18 bases separating them. The CDR3 has 15 amino acids. DNA of the CDR3: TGTGCCAGCAGTGATAGAGGGAGGATCGGAGAGACCCAGTACTTC. This sequence encodes CASSDRGRIGETQYF.

This chain connects TRBV13 to TRBJ2-7; 11 positions agree with TRBD1. V lost 0 bases, J lost 4 bases, and 2 bases stayed unmatched. CDR3 length: 15 amino acids. CDR1 is PRHDT, CDR2 FYEKMQ, per germline (reference sequence). The CDR3 loop is CASSLGGTGGYEQYF. CDR3 DNA sequence: TGTGCCAGCAGCTTAGGGGGGACAGGGGGGTACGAGCAGTACTTC. Drawing the rest from reference TRBV13 and TRBJ2-7, the complete variable domain is AAGVIQSPRHLIKEKRETATLKCYPIPRHDTVYWYQQGPGQDPQFLISFYEKMQSDKGSIPDRFSAQQFSDYHSELNMSSLELGDSALYFCASSLGGTGGYEQYFGPGTRLTVT.

The V call is TRBV11-2, the J call TRBJ2-7; 10 bases fit TRBD1. J lost 5 bases, V lost 1 base, and 11 bases had no gene match. The CDR3 spans 17 residues. CDR1 and CDR2 from the germline V gene are SGHAT and FQNNGV. CDR3 residues: CASSLGLWGTGDNEQYF. CDR3 nucleotides: TGTGCCAGCAGCTTAGGGTTGTGGGGGACAGGGGATAACGAGCAGTACTTC.

The chain joins TRBV9 to TRBJ2-5; D unclear. This CDR3 comprises 15 residues. V dropped 0 bases and J dropped 5 bases, with 14 bases sitting between them. The germline V gene encodes CDR1 SGDLS and CDR2 YYNGEE. In nucleotides, the CDR3 is TGTGCCAGCAGCGTAGACTTCGCCAGCAGGGAGACCCAGTACTTC. It is translated as CASSVDFASRETQYF.

V is TRBV7-2 and J is TRBJ1-1; 9 nucleotides agree with TRBD1. CDR1 and CDR2 (germline): SGHTA, FQGNSA. This CDR3 is built from 16 residues. The V and J ends lost 3 bases and 2 bases, in that order; junction bases with no gene match: 7. CDR3: CASSFGTGKRNTEAFF. Here the CDR3 DNA reads TGTGCCAGCAGCTTTGGGACAGGGAAAAGAAACACTGAAGCTTTCTTT.